The T cell receptor (beta chain) described here comes from a study of identical twins (TCRdb year 2016). Context from the whole study: To test whether fetal clonotypes persist, the study used deep sequencing on TCR alpha and beta repertoires from monozygotic twins, unrelated adults of various ages, and cord blood. To rule out contamination, replicate twin experiments were performed at different times with different library preparation protocols. Overall study results and their limits: In monozygotic twins, recombination models systematically underestimated out-of-frame TCR alpha sharing, but the models matched the sharing seen between unrelated individuals. Invariant T cells such as MAIT and iNKT could partly confound zero-insertion analyses, though diverse VJ usage argued against this for most clonotypes. A weaker excess of twin sharing was found in beta out-of-frame sequences because the signal-to-noise ratio was lowered by fewer shared sequences. Because the same donors could not be followed over many years, the conclusions relied on cross-sectional statistical analysis. Compared with coincidental sharing between unrelated individuals, an excess of low generation-probability sequences was observed among out-of-frame TCR alpha sequences shared between twins. Abundant cord blood beta clonotypes carried fewer insertions; young adult naive repertoires showed a weaker similar trend, while memory repertoires showed none.

All donors were healthy Caucasians. Three pairs of female monozygotic twins, all aged roughly 18 to 29 years, were included in the twin cohort. CD4+ and CD8+ T cell populations were isolated with positive isolation kits from Invitrogen. CDR1 and CDR2 (MGHRA, YSYEKL) derive from the germline V gene. Its CDR3 holds 15 amino acids, cysteine through phenylalanine. Left in the record is the CDR3 DNA by itself, 45 bases read in frame from the first base. The germline ends are 17 bases apart after V is trimmed by 3 bases and J by 6 bases. The table lists this clonotype with a few counts. There is no known antigen for this receptor. It has no much larger one-base neighbor in the sample; base qualities were not kept. Library method: 5' RACE. These reads were obtained on an Illumina HiSeq 2000. A universal primer binding site was added through template switching, and the final cDNA carried a unique molecular identifier so that TCR cDNA molecules could be counted accurately. Specific primers in the conserved constant-segment region were used to synthesize first-strand cDNA for the TCR alpha and beta chains. Each cDNA library was double barcoded, with a SMART-Mk sample barcode plus Illumina barcodes, to control for contamination. TruSeq adapter sequences along with Illumina sample barcodes were introduced in two successive PCR steps. The Illumina HiSeq platform was used with custom primers to sequence TCR alpha and beta cDNA libraries. Per the source publication's procedure: Raw reads were processed with MiGEC to extract unique molecular identifiers, and MiXCR was used to determine CDR3 positions. For each individual, recombination models were inferred using an EM algorithm with the repgenHMM and IGoR tools. The analysis of shared clonotypes was done with the tcR package in R, with sharing normalized by the product of cloneset sizes. To study raw recombination free of thymic and clonal selection effects, out-of-frame nonproductive sequences were analyzed. The public reads were run again by TCRdb, first through fastp at Q25 and then through MiXCR, and only productive beta chains were kept. When rows share a CDR3 protein, they turn into one entry using the most common DNA and genes. TCRdb, rather than the study authors, made the V and J calls. The sample yields around 490,000 distinct CDR3 sequences; approximately 20% were counted once. The ten largest clones add up to 0.4% to 0.6% of the sample.

This sample was shared with a second study, whose subject was yellow fever vaccine responses in identical twins. The second paper further reports: According to the authors, in identical twins the way T cells responded to vaccination appeared partly convergent and partly personalized. Focusing on identical twins, the study followed the T cell clones that responded to the vaccine, and did so with precision.

Source material: CD4+ T cells sorted from blood. This receptor chain uses TRBV4-1 and TRBJ1-1; 5 matching bases give a weak D call of TRBD1. The receptor comes from a young woman in good health. The CDR3 region: CASSQPWGKGPEAFF. The nucleotides read TGCGCCAGCAGCCAGCCGTGGGGAAAGGGGCCTGAAGCTTTCTTT.